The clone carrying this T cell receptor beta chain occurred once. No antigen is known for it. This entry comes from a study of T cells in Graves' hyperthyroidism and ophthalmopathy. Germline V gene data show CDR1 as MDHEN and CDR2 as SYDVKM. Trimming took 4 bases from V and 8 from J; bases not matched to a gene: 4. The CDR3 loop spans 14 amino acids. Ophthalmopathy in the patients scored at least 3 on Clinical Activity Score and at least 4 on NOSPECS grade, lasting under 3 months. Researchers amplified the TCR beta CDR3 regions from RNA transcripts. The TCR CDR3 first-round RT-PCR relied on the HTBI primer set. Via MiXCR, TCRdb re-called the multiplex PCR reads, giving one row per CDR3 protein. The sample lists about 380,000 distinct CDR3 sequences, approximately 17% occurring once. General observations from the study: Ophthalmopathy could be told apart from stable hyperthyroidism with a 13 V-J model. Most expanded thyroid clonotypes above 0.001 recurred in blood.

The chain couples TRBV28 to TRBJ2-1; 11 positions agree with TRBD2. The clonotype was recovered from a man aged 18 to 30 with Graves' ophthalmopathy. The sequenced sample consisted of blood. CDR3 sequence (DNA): TGTGCCAGCAGTTCTACGGGACTAGCGGATGAGCAGTTCTTC. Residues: CASSSTGLADEQFF.